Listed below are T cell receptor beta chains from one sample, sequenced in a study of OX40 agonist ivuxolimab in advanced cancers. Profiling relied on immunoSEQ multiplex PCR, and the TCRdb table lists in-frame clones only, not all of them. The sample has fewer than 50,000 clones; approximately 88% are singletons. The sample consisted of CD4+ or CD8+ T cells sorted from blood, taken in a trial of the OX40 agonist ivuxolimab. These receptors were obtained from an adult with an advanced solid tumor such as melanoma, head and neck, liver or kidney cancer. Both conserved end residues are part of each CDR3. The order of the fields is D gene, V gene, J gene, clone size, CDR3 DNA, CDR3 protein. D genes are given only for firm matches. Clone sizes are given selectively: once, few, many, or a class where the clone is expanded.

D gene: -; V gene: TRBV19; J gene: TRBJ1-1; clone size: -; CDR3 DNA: TGTGCCAGTAGATACGACGGGGTCACTGAAGCTTTCTTT; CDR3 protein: CASRYDGVTEAFF
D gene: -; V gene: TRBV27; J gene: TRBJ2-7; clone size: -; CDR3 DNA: TGTGCCAGCAGCCCCGGCGGGCGCCCCTACGAGCAGTACTTC; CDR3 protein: CASSPGGRPYEQYF
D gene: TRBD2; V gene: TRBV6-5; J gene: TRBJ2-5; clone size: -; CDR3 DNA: TGTGCCAGCACCATAGCGGGAGGATCAGAGACCCAGTACTTC; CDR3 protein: CASTIAGGSETQYF
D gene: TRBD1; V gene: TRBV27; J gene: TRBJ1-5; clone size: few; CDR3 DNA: TGTGCCAGCACCGCAACAGGGGGTGTTGGTCAGCCCCAGCATTTT; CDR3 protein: CASTATGGVGQPQHF
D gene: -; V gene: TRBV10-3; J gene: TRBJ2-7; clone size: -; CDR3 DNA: TGTGCCATCAGTGACCGCGAGGACTCTTTTAAGCAGTACTTC; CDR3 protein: CAISDREDSFKQYF
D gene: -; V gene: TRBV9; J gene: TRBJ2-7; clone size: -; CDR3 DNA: TGTGCCAGCAGCGTAGAGGGGTCGGCCTACGAGCAGTACTTC; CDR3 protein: CASSVEGSAYEQYF
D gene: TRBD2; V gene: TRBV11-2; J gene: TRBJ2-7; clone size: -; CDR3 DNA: TGTGCCAGCAGCGCCCGGACTAGCGGGGGGCACAATCCCTACGAGCAGTACTTC; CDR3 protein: CASSARTSGGHNPYEQYF
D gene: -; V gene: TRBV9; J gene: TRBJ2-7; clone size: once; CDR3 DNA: TGTGCCAGCAGCCCGAGGAGCGGATCAAACTACGAGCAGTACTTC; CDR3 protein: CASSPRSGSNYEQYF
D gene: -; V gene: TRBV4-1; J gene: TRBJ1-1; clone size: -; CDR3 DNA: TGCGCCAGCAGCCACAGGGTAGGATACACTGAAGCTTTCTTT; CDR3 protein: CASSHRVGYTEAFF
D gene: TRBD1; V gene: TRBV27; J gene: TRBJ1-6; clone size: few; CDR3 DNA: TGTGCCAGCAGTTTCGCCAGGGGGAATTCACCCCTCCACTTT; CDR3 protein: CASSFARGNSPLHF
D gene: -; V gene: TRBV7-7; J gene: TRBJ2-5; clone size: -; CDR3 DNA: TGTGCCAGCAGCTTAACGGGGTTGGGAGCGGGCGAACAAGAGACCCAGTACTTC; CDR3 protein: CASSLTGLGAGEQETQYF
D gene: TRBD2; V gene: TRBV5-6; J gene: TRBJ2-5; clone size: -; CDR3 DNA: TGTGCCAGCAGGGGACCAAAAAGAAGGCTAGCGGGGGCAGAGACCCAGTACTTC; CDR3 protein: CASRGPKRRLAGAETQYF
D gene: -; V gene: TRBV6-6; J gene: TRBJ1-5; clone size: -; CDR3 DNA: TGTGCCAGCAGCAACCGGGGTCACAATCAGCCCCAGCATTTT; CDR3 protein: CASSNRGHNQPQHF
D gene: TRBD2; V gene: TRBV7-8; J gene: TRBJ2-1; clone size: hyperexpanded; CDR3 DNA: TGTGCCAGCAGCTCGGGGGGGTACAATGAGCAGTTCTTC; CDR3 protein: CASSSGGYNEQFF
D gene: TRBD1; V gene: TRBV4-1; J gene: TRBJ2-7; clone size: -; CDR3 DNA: TGCGCCAGCAGCCAAGGAGGGACAGCAGCTTACGAGCAGTACTTC; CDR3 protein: CASSQGGTAAYEQYF
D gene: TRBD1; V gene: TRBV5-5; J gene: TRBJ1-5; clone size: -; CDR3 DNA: TGTGCCAGCAGCTGGACAGGCCATAGCAATCAGCCCCAGCATTTT; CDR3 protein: CASSWTGHSNQPQHF
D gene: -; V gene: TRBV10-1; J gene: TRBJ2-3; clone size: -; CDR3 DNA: TGCGCCAGCAATAACCGGGACCCAAACACAGATACGCAGTATTTT; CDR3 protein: CASNNRDPNTDTQYF
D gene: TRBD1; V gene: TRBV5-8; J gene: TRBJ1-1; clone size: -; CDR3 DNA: TGTGCCAGCAGCTGGGGACAGGGGATGTACACTGAAGCTTTCTTT; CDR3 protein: CASSWGQGMYTEAFF
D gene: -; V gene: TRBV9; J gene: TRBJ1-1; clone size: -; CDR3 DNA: TGTGCCAGCAGCGTAGCTACGGCGGACGCCCGAAAAGCTTTCTTT; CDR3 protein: CASSVATADARKAFF
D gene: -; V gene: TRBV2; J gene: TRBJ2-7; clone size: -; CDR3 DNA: TGTGCCAGCAGTGTGAAGGGAGCCCCCTACGAGCAGTACTTC; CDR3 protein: CASSVKGAPYEQYF
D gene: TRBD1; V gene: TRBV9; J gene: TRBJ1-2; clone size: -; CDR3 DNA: TGTGCCAGCAGCGGGACAGGGGACAACTATGGCTACACCTTC; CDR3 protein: CASSGTGDNYGYTF
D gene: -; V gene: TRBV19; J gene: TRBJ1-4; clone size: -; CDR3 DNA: TGTGCCAGTAGTAATAGACAGGCCCGTGAAAAACTGTTTTTT; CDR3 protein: CASSNRQAREKLFF
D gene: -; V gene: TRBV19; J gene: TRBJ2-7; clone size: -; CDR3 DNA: TGTGCCAGTAAAGATCCCTGGGGGATCCACGAGCAGTACTTC; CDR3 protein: CASKDPWGIHEQYF
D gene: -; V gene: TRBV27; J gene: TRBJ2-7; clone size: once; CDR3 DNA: TGTGCCAGCAGTTTTTCGGGGGACTACGAGCAGTACTTC; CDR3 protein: CASSFSGDYEQYF
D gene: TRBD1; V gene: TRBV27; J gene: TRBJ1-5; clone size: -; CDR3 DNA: TGTGCCAGCAGTTTATCGGGACAGGGCAATCAGCCCCAGCATTTT; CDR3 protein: CASSLSGQGNQPQHF
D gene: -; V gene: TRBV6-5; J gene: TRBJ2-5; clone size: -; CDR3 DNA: TGTGCCAGCACCGATCGGACAGGAGGGGAGACCCAGTACTTC; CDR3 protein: CASTDRTGGETQYF
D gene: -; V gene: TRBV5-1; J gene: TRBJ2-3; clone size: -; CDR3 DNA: TGCGCCAGCTCCCTAAGGGCGGTTGGCACAGATACGCAGTATTTT; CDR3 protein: CASSLRAVGTDTQYF
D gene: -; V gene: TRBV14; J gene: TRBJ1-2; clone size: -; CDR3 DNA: TGTGCCAGCAGCCAAGAAGGAACCGGTATCAACTATGGCTACACCTTC; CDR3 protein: CASSQEGTGINYGYTF
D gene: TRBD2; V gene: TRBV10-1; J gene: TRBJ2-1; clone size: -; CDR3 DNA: TGCGCCAGCAGTGACGTCGGGAGGGGAAATGAGCAGTTCTTC; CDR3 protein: CASSDVGRGNEQFF
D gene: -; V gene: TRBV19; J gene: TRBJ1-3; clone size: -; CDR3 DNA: TGTGCCAGTAGTATAACAGGAGAATCTGGAAACACCATATATTTT; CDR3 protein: CASSITGESGNTIYF
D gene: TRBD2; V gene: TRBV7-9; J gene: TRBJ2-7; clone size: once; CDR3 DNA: TGTGCCAGCAGCTTCGGCGGGGGGAGGCACGAGCAGTACTTC; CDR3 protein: CASSFGGGRHEQYF
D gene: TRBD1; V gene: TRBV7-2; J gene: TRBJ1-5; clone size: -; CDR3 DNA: TGTGCCAGCAGCCCAGGGGTAAATCTGGGACAGGGCGGGCAGCCCCAGCATTTT; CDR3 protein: CASSPGVNLGQGGQPQHF
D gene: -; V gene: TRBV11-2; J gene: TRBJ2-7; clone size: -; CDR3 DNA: TGTGCCAGCAGCCCCCGAATTGGGGGGATAGGGGAGCAGTACTTC; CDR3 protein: CASSPRIGGIGEQYF
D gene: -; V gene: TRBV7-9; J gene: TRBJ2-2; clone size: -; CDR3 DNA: TGTGCCGCAGGGGAGCGCGACGGGGAGCTGTTTTTT; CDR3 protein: CAAGERDGELFF
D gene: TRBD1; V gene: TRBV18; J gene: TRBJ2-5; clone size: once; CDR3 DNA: TGTGCCAGCTCACCACCGGGGACAGGGACAGAGACCCAGTACTTC; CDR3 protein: CASSPPGTGTETQYF
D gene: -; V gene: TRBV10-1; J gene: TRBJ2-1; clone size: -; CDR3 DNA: TGCGCCAGGAACGAACAGGGATTTTACAATGAGCAGTTCTTC; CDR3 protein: CARNEQGFYNEQFF
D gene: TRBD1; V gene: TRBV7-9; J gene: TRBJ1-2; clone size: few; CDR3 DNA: TGTGCCAGCAGCACGACCCGGGACAGGGGAGTCAACTATGGCTACACCTTC; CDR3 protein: CASSTTRDRGVNYGYTF
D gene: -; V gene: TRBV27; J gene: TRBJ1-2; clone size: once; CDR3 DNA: TGTGCCAGCAGTTCCCCTCCCGGCTCCCCTAACTATGGCTACACCTTC; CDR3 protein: CASSSPPGSPNYGYTF
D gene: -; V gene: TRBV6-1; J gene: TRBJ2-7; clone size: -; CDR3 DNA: TGTGCCAGCAGTGTAGGTCGTCGGGGCTCCTACGAGCAGTACTTC; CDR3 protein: CASSVGRRGSYEQYF
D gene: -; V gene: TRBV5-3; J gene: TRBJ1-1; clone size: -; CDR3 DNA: TGTGCCAGAAGCCACTCGGGACGGCCAATGAACACTGAAGCTTTCTTT; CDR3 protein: CARSHSGRPMNTEAFF
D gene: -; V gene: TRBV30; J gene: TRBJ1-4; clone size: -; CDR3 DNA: TGTGCCTGGAGTCTCGTGAGCCCCCGGGCTGAAAAACTGTTTTTT; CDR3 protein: CAWSLVSPRAEKLFF
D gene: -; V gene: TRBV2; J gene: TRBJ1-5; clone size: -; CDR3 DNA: TGTGCCAGCACGAGGGGTCTGGGGTTGGTTCAGCCCCAGCATTTT; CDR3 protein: CASTRGLGLVQPQHF
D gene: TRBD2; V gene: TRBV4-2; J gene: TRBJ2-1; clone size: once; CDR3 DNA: TGTGCCAGCAGCCAAGCCGGGGGCGGGAGGGCCGCGGAGCAGTTCTTC; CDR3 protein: CASSQAGGGRAAEQFF
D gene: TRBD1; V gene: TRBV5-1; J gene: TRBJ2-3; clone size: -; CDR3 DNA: TGCGCCAGCAGCCCGGTTATCGGGACAGGGTCGACAGATACGCAGTATTTT; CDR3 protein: CASSPVIGTGSTDTQYF
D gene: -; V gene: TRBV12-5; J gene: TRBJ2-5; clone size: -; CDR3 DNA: TGTGCTAGTGGTTTGGGAGAGACCCAGTACTTC; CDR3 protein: CASGLGETQYF
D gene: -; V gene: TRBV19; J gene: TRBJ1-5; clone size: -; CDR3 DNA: TGTGCCAGTAGCCCCCGACACTGGGATAGCAATCAGCCCCAGCATTTT; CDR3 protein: CASSPRHWDSNQPQHF
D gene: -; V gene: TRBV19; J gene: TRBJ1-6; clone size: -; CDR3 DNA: TGTGCCAGTAGTATCTGGGGCAGGACTGATTCACCCCTCCACTTT; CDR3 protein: CASSIWGRTDSPLHF
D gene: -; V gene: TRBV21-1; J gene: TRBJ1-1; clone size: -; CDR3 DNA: TGTGCCAGCCCCGGCCCCCGGGACACTGAAGCTTTCTTT; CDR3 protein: CASPGPRDTEAFF
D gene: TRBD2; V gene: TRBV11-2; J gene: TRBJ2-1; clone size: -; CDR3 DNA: TGTGCCACTCGTGTAGGCGGGAGGGCCCATGAGCAGTTCTTC; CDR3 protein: CATRVGGRAHEQFF
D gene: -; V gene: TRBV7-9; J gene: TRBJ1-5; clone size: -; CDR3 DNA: TGTGCCAGCAGCTTAGGCGGGAACAATCAGCCCCAGCATTTT; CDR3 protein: CASSLGGNNQPQHF
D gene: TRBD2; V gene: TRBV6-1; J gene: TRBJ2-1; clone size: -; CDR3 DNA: TGTGCCAGCAGTGGGGGGAGCGGGAGAGGCAATGAGCAGTTCTTC; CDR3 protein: CASSGGSGRGNEQFF